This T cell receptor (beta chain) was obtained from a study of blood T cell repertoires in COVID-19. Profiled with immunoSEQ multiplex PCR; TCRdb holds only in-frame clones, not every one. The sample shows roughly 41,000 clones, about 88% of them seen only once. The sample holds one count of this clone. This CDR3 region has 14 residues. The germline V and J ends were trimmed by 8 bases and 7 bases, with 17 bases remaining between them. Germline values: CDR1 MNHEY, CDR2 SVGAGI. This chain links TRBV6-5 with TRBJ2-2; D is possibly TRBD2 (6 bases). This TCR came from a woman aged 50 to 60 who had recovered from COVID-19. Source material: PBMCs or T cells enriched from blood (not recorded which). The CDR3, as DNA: TGTGCCAGCGTTACTAGCAATAATTTCGGGGAGCTGTTTTTT. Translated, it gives CASVTSNNFGELFF.